Shown below are 26 T cell receptor beta chains from a single sample sequenced in a study of cytomegalovirus exposure and HLA in healthy donors. Primers for the PCR totalled 60 Vbeta and 13 Jbeta. Libraries were prepared by immunoSEQ multiplex PCR; TCRdb keeps only in-frame clonotypes and omits some of them. This table holds under 250,000 clones, over 65% found once. Sequences were obtained from PBMCs. The source of these receptors is a man between 18 and 35 years old in good health and CMV-seronegative.

The chain links TRBV5-1 to TRBJ2-5, with D possibly TRBD1 on 5 matching bases. The germline gives CDR1 SGHRS, CDR2 YFSETQ. The ends were cut back, 3 bases at V and 6 bases at J, with 12 bases in the middle. The CDR3 has 13 amino acids. CDR3 loop: CASSSPGIQTQYF. The CDR3 DNA reads as TGCGCCAGCAGCTCCCCAGGGATACAGACCCAGTACTTC.

This clone has a single count. This chain joins TRBV28 and TRBJ1-5, with no clear D. The germline V and J ends were trimmed by 5 bases and 6 bases, with 11 bases remaining between them. Germline CDR1 reads MDHEN; CDR2 reads SYDVKM. CDR3 length: 13 amino acids. Here the CDR3 reads CASSRIIGQPQHF. The CDR3 region has the DNA TGTGCCAGCAGTCGAATCATCGGTCAGCCCCAGCATTTT.

The chain uses TRBV2 and TRBJ1-2, with 11 bases lining up with TRBD1. Germline loops: CDR1 SNHLY, CDR2 FYNNEI. The CDR3 sequence is 16 residues long. V was pared by 7 bases and J by 0 bases, with 7 bases of the junction left unmatched. The CDR3 region is CASKDRGPTANYGYTF. As DNA, the CDR3 is TGTGCCAGCAAGGACAGGGGGCCTACCGCTAACTATGGCTACACCTTC.

The chain links TRBV29-1 to TRBJ2-1; 7 bases line up with TRBD1. CDR3 length: 14 amino acids. Germline V gene data show CDR1 as SQVTM and CDR2 as ANQGSEA. V dropped 1 base and J dropped 7; count of bases not matched to a gene: 7. CDR3 in DNA: TGCAGCGTTGAAGGACAGGGTACTCATAATGAGCAGTTCTTC. Translated, it gives CSVEGQGTHNEQFF.

The V gene is TRBV25-1, the J gene TRBJ2-5; possible D gene TRBD2, 5 bases. This CDR3 has 14 amino acids. The germline V gene has CDR1 MGHDK and CDR2 SYGVNS. The V end lost 2 bases, the J end lost 4 bases, and 11 bases lay between the germline ends. CDR3 in amino acids: CASSEPGSRETQYF. CDR3 DNA sequence: TGTGCCAGCAGTGAACCGGGATCCCGAGAGACCCAGTACTTC.

A few counts support this clone. The rearrangement joins TRBV10-2 to TRBJ2-2; D is undetermined. The CDR3 is 11 amino acids. Per the germline V gene, CDR1 is WSHSY and CDR2 is SAAADI. Trimming cost V 8 bases and J 6 bases, with 7 bases left between them. CDR3 amino acids: CASALSGELFF. DNA for the CDR3: TGCGCCAGCGCTCTATCCGGGGAGCTGTTTTTT.

The chain joins TRBV30 to TRBJ2-7; 8 bases fit TRBD1. Trimming at V came to 6 bases and at J to 3 bases, leaving 7 bases not matched to a gene. This CDR3 has 13 residues. Germline V gene data show CDR1 as GTSNPN and CDR2 as SVGIG (reference sequence). The CDR3 loop reads CACDDRGVYEQYF. CDR3 nucleotides: TGTGCCTGCGATGACAGGGGAGTCTACGAGCAGTACTTC.

The V call is TRBV20-1, the J call TRBJ1-5; D unresolved. In germline, CDR1 is DFQATT, CDR2 SNEGSKA (reference sequence). The V and J ends lost 4 bases and 9 bases respectively, with 4 bases between them. The CDR3 length is 9 residues. CDR3 region: CSATGPQHF. DNA for the CDR3: TGCAGTGCTACAGGGCCCCAGCATTTT.

The rearrangement uses TRBV6-5 and TRBJ2-1; tentatively, D is TRBD2 (6 bases). CDR3 length: 16 amino acids. V lost 2 bases and J 6 bases, leaving 17 bases between the germline ends. Germline-derived CDR1 and CDR2 are MNHEY and SVGAGI. CDR3 DNA sequence: TGTGCCAGCAGTTACCAAGGACTAACCGCGGGCAATGAGCAGTTCTTC. Its translation is CASSYQGLTAGNEQFF.

V usage is TRBV18 and J usage is TRBJ1-5, with a possible D match to TRBD1 (5 bases). CDR3 length equals 16 residues. Looked up from germline, CDR1 is KGHSH and CDR2 is LQKENI. V gave up 2 bases and J gave up 5 bases, with 16 bases separating them. The CDR3 here is CASSPDSPRIDQPQHF. CDR3 in DNA: TGTGCCAGCTCACCAGACAGTCCCCGGATCGATCAGCCCCAGCATTTT.

As for this clone: Its ends do not fully match the called genes, so a read error is possible. V usage is TRBV7-9 and J usage is TRBJ2-2; no clear D. The length of the CDR3 is 14 residues. Germline V gene sequence: CDR1 SEHNR, CDR2 FQNEAQ (reference sequence). CDR3 sequence (DNA): TGTTCCAGCAGCCCCCGGGTGAACACCGGGGAGCTGTTTTTT. It translates to CSSSPRVNTGELFF.

This clone has only a few counts. The rearrangement links TRBV2 to TRBJ2-7; 9 nucleotides agree with TRBD2. The V gene's germline CDR1 is SNHLY and CDR2 FYNNEI. The junction had 3 bases not matched to a gene; V was cut back by 2 bases and J by 4 bases. The CDR3 is 14 residues long. The CDR3: CASSEHGLAYEQYF. In nucleotides, the CDR3 is TGTGCCAGCAGTGAACATGGACTAGCGTACGAGCAGTACTTC.

This clone came up a few times. J is TRBJ2-7 and V is TRBV6-1; 8 positions agree with TRBD1. The CDR3 has 13 amino acids. Trimming cost V 3 bases and J 3 bases; bases outside gene matches: 1. Germline CDR1 reads MNHNS; CDR2 reads SASEGT. The CDR3 nucleotides read TGTGCCAGCAGTGACGGACAGGGCTACGAGCAGTACTTC. Translated, it gives CASSDGQGYEQYF.

The chain recombines TRBV27 with TRBJ2-7, with D tentatively TRBD2 (6 bases). The CDR3 is made up of 14 amino acids. Germline V gene lookup returns CDR1 MNHEY and CDR2 SMNVEV (reference sequence). The V and J ends lost 5 bases and 6 bases respectively, with 17 bases between them. Here the CDR3 DNA reads TGTGCCAGCAGTCCGGGACTGCTTCTATTCGAGCAGTACTTC. It encodes CASSPGLLLFEQYF.

The V gene is TRBV5-5, the J gene TRBJ1-5; 7 nucleotides agree with TRBD1. Germline loops: CDR1 SGHKS, CDR2 YYEKEE (reference sequence). The CDR3 consists of 15 residues. The J segment lost 5 bases and the V segment lost 4 bases, leaving 9 bases of the junction unmatched. The CDR3 sequence: CASSDQRQGDQPQHF. CDR3 DNA sequence: TGTGCCAGCAGCGACCAGAGACAGGGAGATCAGCCCCAGCATTTT.

J is TRBJ2-1 and V is TRBV7-9; a weak D match, TRBD1 (5 bases). The ends were cut back, 5 bases at V and 5 bases at J, with 10 bases in the middle. The germline CDR1 and CDR2 sequences are SEHNR and FQNEAQ (reference sequence). The length of the CDR3 is 13 residues. The CDR3, as DNA: TGTGCCAGCAGCCCCGACAGACACAATGAGCAGTTCTTC. Translating it yields CASSPDRHNEQFF.

The chain combines TRBV10-3 with TRBJ1-1; D call uncertain. V was clipped by 10 bases and J by 1 base, with 13 bases between them. Germline-derived CDR1 and CDR2 are ENHRY and SYGVKD. The CDR3 length is 13 residues. Here the CDR3 DNA reads TGTGCCACCGGGGAACAGCAGAACACTGAAGCTTTCTTT. Translated, it gives CATGEQQNTEAFF.

DNA of the CDR3: TGTGCCACCAGCAGAACCTTTGTGAGGGTCAACACCGGGGAGCTGTTTTTT. Protein: CATSRTFVRVNTGELFF. J is TRBJ2-2 and V is TRBV15; D is perhaps TRBD2 (5 bases). Between the trimmed V and J ends, which lost 2 bases and 2 bases, there was a span of 15 bases. The CDR3 is 17 residues long. Germline CDR1 reads LNHNV; CDR2 reads YYDKDF (reference sequence).

The chain links TRBV2 to TRBJ2-5; 9 bases agree with TRBD2. The J call may be wrong; the DNA end is better matched by TRBJ2-7. CDR1 is SNHLY, CDR2 FYNNEI, per germline. The CDR3 is 14 amino acids. CDR3 bases: TGTGCCAGCAACCTCGTGAGCGGGAGGAACGAGCAGTACTTC. Protein product: CASNLVSGRNEQYF.

This clone was counted once. Because the CDR3 is missing its conserved closing phenylalanine or tryptophan, this is likely a read error. The genes are TRBV6-1 and TRBJ1-2, with 10 bases aligning to TRBD1. Germline assignment: CDR1 MNHNS and CDR2 SASEGT. The junction had 7 bases not matched to a gene; V was cut back by 7 bases and J by 8 bases. This CDR3 has 13 amino acids. CDR3 residues: CASTLGQGNGYTL. The CDR3 nucleotides are TGTGCCAGCACCCTGGGACAGGGGAACGGCTACACCCTC.

V and J are TRBV19 and TRBJ2-5, with D tentatively TRBD2 (6 bases). The CDR3 consists of 14 residues. V dropped 3 bases and J dropped 5 bases, with 13 bases sitting between them. Germline V CDR1 and CDR2: LNHDA, SQIVND (reference sequence). As DNA, the CDR3 is TGTGCCAGTAGTATTGGGAGGTCAGGGGAGACCCAGTACTTC. This codes for CASSIGRSGETQYF.

This sequence joins TRBV2 and TRBJ2-1; D not resolved. CDR3 length: 13 residues. Trimming pared 2 bases from V and 12 bases from J, leaving 14 bases between. Per the germline V gene, CDR1 is SNHLY and CDR2 is FYNNEI. The CDR3 spells CASSEKVDTTQFF. Written as DNA, the CDR3 is TGTGCCAGCAGTGAAAAGGTGGATACTACGCAGTTCTTC.

The chain uses TRBV5-1 and TRBJ2-7; TRBD1 matches at 7 bases. The ends lost 4 bases at V and 4 bases at J; junction bases unmatched: 8. CDR3 length: 14 amino acids. Looked up from germline, CDR1 is SGHRS and CDR2 is YFSETQ. CDR3 sequence: CASSPGGSGYEQYF. The CDR3 DNA reads TGCGCCAGCAGCCCAGGGGGTTCTGGGTACGAGCAGTACTTC.

This chain joins TRBV2 and TRBJ1-1; D call uncertain. The CDR3 is 12 amino acids. Germline values: CDR1 SNHLY, CDR2 FYNNEI. V was trimmed by 6 bases and J by 1 base, leaving 6 bases between them. CDR3 nucleotides: TGTGCCAGCAGCAACACGAACACTGAAGCTTTCTTT. Amino acid sequence: CASSNTNTEAFF.

This clone was observed a few times. The chain carries TRBV10-1 and TRBJ2-7; D possibly corresponds to TRBD1 (5 bases). The CDR3 spans 15 residues. The germline V gene has CDR1 WNHNN and CDR2 SYGVQD (reference sequence). Between the trimmed V and J ends, which lost 6 bases and 0 bases, there was a span of 15 bases. Here the CDR3 DNA reads TGCGCCAGCAGCCAGGGCCGGGTTCCCTCCTACGAGCAGTACTTC. Translating it yields CASSQGRVPSYEQYF.

This clone has just a few counts. The chain's CDR3 is CASSDSGRRGGVTYNEQFF. The CDR3 DNA reads as TGTGCCAGCAGCGATAGCGGGAGGAGAGGTGGGGTTACCTACAATGAGCAGTTCTTC. The rearrangement uses TRBV9 and TRBJ2-1; 10 bases fit TRBD2. The CDR3 covers 19 residues. Germline V gene sequence: CDR1 SGDLS, CDR2 YYNGEE. The V gene end was trimmed by 3 bases and the J gene end by 2 bases; junction bases not matched to a gene: 14. Full variable domain (missing parts from reference TRBV9 and TRBJ2-1): DSGVTQTPKHLITATGQRVTLRCSPRSGDLSVYWYQQSLDQGLQFLIQYYNGEERAKGNILERFSAQQFPDLHSELNLSSLELGDSALYFCASSDSGRRGGVTYNEQFFGPGTRLTVL.